Below, 8 T cell receptor beta chains from the same sample are listed, as sequenced in a study of T cells in Graves' hyperthyroidism and ophthalmopathy. Using RNA transcripts as the source, TCR beta CDR3 regions were amplified. HTBI primers were employed in a first-round RT-PCR of the TCR CDR3. MiXCR, run by TCRdb on the multiplex PCR reads, gives a single entry per CDR3 protein. The sample includes around 760,000 distinct CDR3 sequences, 30% to 40% of them seen just once. Sequenced input: blood. Every receptor here comes from a woman in her thirties or forties with Graves' hyperthyroidism.

This rearrangement joins TRBV10-3 to TRBJ1-6; 9 nucleotides align to TRBD1. V was pared by 5 bases and J by 7 bases, with 6 bases of the junction left unmatched. Germline V gives CDR1 ENHRY, CDR2 SYGVKD. This CDR3 region has 15 residues. The CDR3 nucleotides read TGTGCCATCAGTTCGACAGGGGGAGCCAATTCACCCCTCCACTTT. Protein: CAISSTGGANSPLHF.

This clonotype was detected a few times. The chain is built from TRBV6-2 or TRBV6-3 and TRBJ1-5; no clear D. The CDR3 runs to 14 residues. From germline, CDR1 is MNHEY and CDR2 SVGEGT. Between the trimmed V and J ends, which lost 2 bases and 4 bases, there was a span of 9 bases. Here the CDR3 reads CASSYGRLNQPQHF. For the CDR3, the DNA is TGTGCCAGCAGTTACGGCAGGTTGAATCAGCCCCAGCATTTT.

This clonotype occurred once. A read error may be the cause here, since a much bigger clone is one base away. The gene calls are TRBV5-1 and TRBJ1-1, with D perhaps TRBD1 (5 bases). The CDR3 sequence is 15 residues long. CDR1 and CDR2 from the germline V gene are SGHRS and YFSETQ. V was cut by 5 bases and J by 0 bases, with 14 bases left in between. The CDR3: CASREPGRVNTEAFF. Here the CDR3 DNA reads TGCGCCAGCAGGGAACCGGGACGGGTGAACACTGAAGCTTTCTTT.

This clonotype was recorded many times. The J gene is TRBJ1-6, the V gene TRBV19; unclear D gene. Between the trimmed V and J ends, which lost 3 bases and 10 bases, there was a span of 10 bases. This CDR3 contains 13 residues. Per germline, CDR1 LNHDA and CDR2 SQIVND (reference sequence). The CDR3 sequence: CASSIVPASPLHF. As DNA, the CDR3 is TGTGCCAGTAGTATCGTCCCGGCGTCACCCCTCCACTTT.

V is TRBV20-1 and J is TRBJ2-5; 12 bases agree with TRBD2. Germline V gene sequence: CDR1 DFQATT, CDR2 SNEGSKA (reference sequence). The CDR3 contains 18 residues. Trimming cost V 6 bases and J 11 bases; bases outside gene matches: 25. CDR3 sequence reads: CSARNLAGGPAIADTQYF. CDR3 DNA sequence: TGCAGTGCCCGGAATCTAGCGGGGGGGCCTGCGATAGCAGATACGCAGTACTTC.

This clonotype was recorded many times. The CDR3 spells CASTNPGTGSPKQYF. Written as DNA, the CDR3 is TGTGCCAGTACCAACCCGGGGACAGGGAGCCCTAAGCAGTACTTC. The chain carries TRBV19 and TRBJ2-7; 9 bases align to TRBD1. The V gene's germline CDR1 is LNHDA and CDR2 SQIVND (reference sequence). The CDR3 spans 15 residues. Trimming removed 7 bases from V and 8 bases from J; junction bases left unmatched: 15.

V gene TRBV10-3 combines with J gene TRBJ2-5; TRBD1 or TRBD2 may be the D gene (5 bases each). CDR1 is ENHRY, CDR2 SYGVKD, per germline. V lost 11 bases and J 4 bases, leaving 11 bases between the germline ends. The CDR3 extends over 11 amino acids. CDR3 sequence: CAVGAGETQYF. In DNA, the CDR3 is TGTGCCGTCGGGGCGGGAGAGACCCAGTACTTC.

This clonotype was observed at least ten times. The genes are TRBV7-3 and TRBJ1-1; 7 bases align to TRBD1. The CDR3 consists of 14 residues. With V trimmed by 5 bases and J by 10 bases, 13 bases remained unmatched. Germline V lookup: CDR1 SGHTA, CDR2 FQGTGA. The CDR3 coding sequence is TGTGCCAGCAGCCGTCAGGGGGGGTCAGAGAGAGCTTTCTTT. Protein sequence: CASSRQGGSERAFF. Looking up the rest from reference TRBV7-3 and TRBJ1-1 gives the full variable domain: GAGVSQTPSNKVTEKGKYVELRCDPISGHTALYWYRQSLGQGPEFLIYFQGTGAADDSGLPNDRFFAVRPEGSVSTLKIQRTERGDSAVYLCASSRQGGSERAFFGQGTRLTVV.